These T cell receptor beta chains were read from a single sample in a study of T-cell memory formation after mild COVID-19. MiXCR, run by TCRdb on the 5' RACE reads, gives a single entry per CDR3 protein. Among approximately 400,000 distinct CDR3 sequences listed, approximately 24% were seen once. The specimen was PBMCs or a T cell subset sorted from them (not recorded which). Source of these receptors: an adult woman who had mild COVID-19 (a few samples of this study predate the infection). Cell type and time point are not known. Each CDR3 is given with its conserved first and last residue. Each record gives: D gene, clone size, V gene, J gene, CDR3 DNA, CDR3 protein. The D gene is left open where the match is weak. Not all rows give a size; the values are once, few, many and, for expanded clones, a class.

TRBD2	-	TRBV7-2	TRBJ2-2	TGTGCCAGCAGCTTGCGGCTAGCGGCCACCGGGGAGCTGTTTTTT	CASSLRLAATGELFF
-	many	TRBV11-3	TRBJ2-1	TGTGCCAGCAGCTTAGAAGGCAGTTTAGCCTACAATGAGCAGTTCTTC	CASSLEGSLAYNEQFF
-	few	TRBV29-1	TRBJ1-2	TGCAGCGTTTCTGACAATCGCTATGGCTACACCTTC	CSVSDNRYGYTF
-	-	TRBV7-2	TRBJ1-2	TGTGCCAGCAGCTTAGTGGTGGGCGCGGGCTATGGCTACACCTTC	CASSLVVGAGYGYTF
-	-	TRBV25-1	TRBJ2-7	TGTGCCAGCAGTGTTACAGGGAGTGGCGAGCAGTACTTC	CASSVTGSGEQYF
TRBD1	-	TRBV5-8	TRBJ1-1	TGTGCCAGCAGCGTCCAGGGGGGCCCAAGGGCTTTCTTT	CASSVQGGPRAFF
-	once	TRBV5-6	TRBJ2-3	TGTGCCAGCAGCTTGGGCCGTTCAGACGATACGCAGTATTTT	CASSLGRSDDTQYF
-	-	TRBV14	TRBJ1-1	TGTGCCAGCAGCCAAGATGGGCACCCGCTGCAGCTCTTT	CASSQDGHPLQLF
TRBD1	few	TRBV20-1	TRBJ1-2	TGCAGTGCCGGACAGGGAGGAAATTATGGCTACACCTTC	CSAGQGGNYGYTF
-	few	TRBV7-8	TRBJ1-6	TGTGCCAGCAGCTTAGTCCCGTGGCAGGGCGATTCACCCCTCCACTTT	CASSLVPWQGDSPLHF
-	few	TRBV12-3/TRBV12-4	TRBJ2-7	TGTGCCAGCAGTCGTCGCGAGCAGTACTTC	CASSRREQYF
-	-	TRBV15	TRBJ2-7	TGTGCCACCAGCAGAGATCCGGGGCAGTCCAGGCAGTACTTC	CATSRDPGQSRQYF
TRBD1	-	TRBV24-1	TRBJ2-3	TGTGCCACCAGTGATCCCGGGACAGGGCCCACAGATACGCAGTATTTT	CATSDPGTGPTDTQYF
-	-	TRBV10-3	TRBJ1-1	TGTGCCAACAACCCCAGTGGCCTAAACACTGAAGCTTTCTTT	CANNPSGLNTEAFF
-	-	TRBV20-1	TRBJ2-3	TGCAGTGCTAGAGATCTGGGACGAGGTCCAGATACGCAGTATTTT	CSARDLGRGPDTQYF
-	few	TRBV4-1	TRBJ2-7	TGCGCCAGCAGCCAAGAGAGTGGCGCATACTACGAGCAGTACTTC	CASSQESGAYYEQYF
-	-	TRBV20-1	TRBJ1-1	TGCAGTGCTAGCGATTGGAACACTGAAGCTTTCTTT	CSASDWNTEAFF
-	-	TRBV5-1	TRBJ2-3	TGCGCCAGCTCCCTCGGCAGGGGGGCAGATACGCAGTATTTT	CASSLGRGADTQYF
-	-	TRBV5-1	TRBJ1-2	TGCGCCAGCAGCTACGGACAGTCCTATGGCTACACCTTC	CASSYGQSYGYTF
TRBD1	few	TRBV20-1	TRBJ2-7	TGCAGTGCTACCGACAGGGAAAACGAGCAGTACTTC	CSATDRENEQYF
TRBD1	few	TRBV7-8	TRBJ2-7	TGTGCCAGCAGCTCGCTACAGGGGGGCCACGAGCAGTACTTC	CASSSLQGGHEQYF
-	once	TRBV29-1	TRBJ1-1	TGCAGCGTTGAAGATCAATTGACAGATGAAGCTTTCTTT	CSVEDQLTDEAFF
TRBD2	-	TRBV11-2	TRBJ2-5	TGTGCCAGCAGCCCAATGACTAGCGGGACTGAGACCCAGTACTTC	CASSPMTSGTETQYF
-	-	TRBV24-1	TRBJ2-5	TGTGCCACCAGTGATTTAAACGACTACCCAGGCGGAGAGACCCAGTACTTC	CATSDLNDYPGGETQYF
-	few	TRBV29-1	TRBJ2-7	TGCAGCGTTGGTGGCAGAAACTACGAGCAGTACTTC	CSVGGRNYEQYF
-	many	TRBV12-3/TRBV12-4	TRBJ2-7	TGTGCCAGCAGCTCCCAGGGGGGTCCCAGAGGCGAGCAGTACTTC	CASSSQGGPRGEQYF
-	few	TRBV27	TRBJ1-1	TGTGCCAGCAGTTTAAAAGGATGGCCCCCCGGGACTGAAGCTTTCTTT	CASSLKGWPPGTEAFF
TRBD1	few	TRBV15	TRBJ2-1	TGTGCCACCAGTAGGGACAGGGGCCACAATGAGCAGTTCTTC	CATSRDRGHNEQFF
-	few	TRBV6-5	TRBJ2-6	TGTGCCAGTTCCCGAAGCGCTGGGGCCAACGTCCTGACTTTC	CASSRSAGANVLTF
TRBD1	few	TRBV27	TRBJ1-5	TGTGCCAGCAGTTCGCTCCAGGGGGCGGGTCAGCCCCAGCATTTT	CASSSLQGAGQPQHF
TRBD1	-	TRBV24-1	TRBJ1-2	TGTGCCACCAGTGATGGAACGGGACAGGGCTACTATGGCTACACCTTC	CATSDGTGQGYYGYTF
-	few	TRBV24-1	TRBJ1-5	TGTGCCACCAGCCCCACAGGGATGAGCAATCAGCCCCAGCATTTT	CATSPTGMSNQPQHF
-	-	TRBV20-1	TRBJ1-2	TGCAGTGCTAGTACCCGGGATTATGGCTACACCTTC	CSASTRDYGYTF
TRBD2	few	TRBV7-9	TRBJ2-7	TGTGCCCAAGGACTAGCGGACTACGAGCAGTACTTC	CAQGLADYEQYF
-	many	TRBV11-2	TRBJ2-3	TGTGCCAGCAGCTCCGATGGTGGGACGCAGTATTTT	CASSSDGGTQYF
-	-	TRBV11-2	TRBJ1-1	TGTGCCAGCAGCACCACTAATACCGATACAGGAGCTTTCTTT	CASSTTNTDTGAFF
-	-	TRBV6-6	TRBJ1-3	TGTGCCAGCAGTTATGTAGACACCATATATTTT	CASSYVDTIYF
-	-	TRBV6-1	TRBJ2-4	TGTGCCAGCAGTGCGGACCCCAGGGTATACAAAAACATTCAGTACTTC	CASSADPRVYKNIQYF
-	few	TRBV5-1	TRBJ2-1	TGCGCCAGCAGCTTGGAACAGGGCTGGGACAATGAGCAGTTCTTC	CASSLEQGWDNEQFF
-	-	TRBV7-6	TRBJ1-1	TGTGCCAGCAGCTTAGGACGGCACACTGAAGCTTTCTTT	CASSLGRHTEAFF
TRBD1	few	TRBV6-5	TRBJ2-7	TGTGCCAGCGGGAGGCAGGGGGCAAACGAGCAGTACTTC	CASGRQGANEQYF
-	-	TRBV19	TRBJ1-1	TGTGCCAGTAATGGAGGTGTTGTTGCGTACACTGAAGCTTTCTTT	CASNGGVVAYTEAFF
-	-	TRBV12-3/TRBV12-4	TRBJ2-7	TGTGCCAGCATTGAGGACCGAGGGAACTACGAGCAGTACTTC	CASIEDRGNYEQYF
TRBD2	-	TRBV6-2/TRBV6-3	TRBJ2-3	TGTGCCAGCAGTTGGTCAGCGGGGGACGTATCAGATACGCAGTATTTT	CASSWSAGDVSDTQYF
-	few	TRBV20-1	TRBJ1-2	TGCAGTGCCTCCAATCCGACAGGTTTCTATGGCTACACCTTC	CSASNPTGFYGYTF
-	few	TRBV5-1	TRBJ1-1	TGCGCCAGCAGCTTGGTCAGGAACAGCCTGAACACTGAAGCTTTCTTT	CASSLVRNSLNTEAFF